This section outlines one T cell receptor (beta chain) sequence together with its context. The data originate from a study of cytotoxic CD8 clonotypes in ibrutinib-treated CLL. Using immunoSEQ multiplex PCR, the repertoire was profiled, and TCRdb retains in-frame clones only, with some absent. In the table there are around 140,000 clones, approximately 85% of which are singletons. Sequencing used PBMCs, obtained after 24 months of ibrutinib treatment. This TCR was sampled from a human donor with chronic lymphocytic leukemia.

The DNA for the CDR3 is TGTGCCAGCAGTGGGACAGGGGGAAATGAGCAGTTCTTC. Protein sequence: CASSGTGGNEQFF. This sequence joins TRBV6-4 and TRBJ2-1; 10 bases are a match to TRBD1. This CDR3 has 13 residues. Germline V lookup: CDR1 MRHNA, CDR2 SNTAGT. Trimming at V came to 4 bases and at J to 7 bases, leaving 1 base not matched to a gene.